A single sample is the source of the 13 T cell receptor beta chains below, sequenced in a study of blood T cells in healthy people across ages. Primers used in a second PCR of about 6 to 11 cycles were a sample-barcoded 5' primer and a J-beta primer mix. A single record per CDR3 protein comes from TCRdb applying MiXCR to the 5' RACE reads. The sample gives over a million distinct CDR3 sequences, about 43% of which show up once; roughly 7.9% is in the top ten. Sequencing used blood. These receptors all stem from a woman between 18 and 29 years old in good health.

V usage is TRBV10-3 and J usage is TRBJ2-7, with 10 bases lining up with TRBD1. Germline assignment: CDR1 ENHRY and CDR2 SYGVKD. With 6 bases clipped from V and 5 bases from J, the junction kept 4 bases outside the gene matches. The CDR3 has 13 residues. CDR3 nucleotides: TGTGCCATCAGCGGACAGGGGGTCGACGAGCAGTACTTC. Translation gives CAISGQGVDEQYF.

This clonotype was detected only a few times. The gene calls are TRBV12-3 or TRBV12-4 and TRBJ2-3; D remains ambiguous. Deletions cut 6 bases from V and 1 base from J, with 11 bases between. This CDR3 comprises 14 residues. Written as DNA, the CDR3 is TGTGCCAGCAGGGCTGACTTACGCACAGATACGCAGTATTTT. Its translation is CASRADLRTDTQYF.

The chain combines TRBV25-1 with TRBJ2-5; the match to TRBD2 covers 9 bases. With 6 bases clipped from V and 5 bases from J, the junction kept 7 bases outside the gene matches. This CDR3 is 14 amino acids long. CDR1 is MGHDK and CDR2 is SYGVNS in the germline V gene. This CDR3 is CASSIAGARETQYF. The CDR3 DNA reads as TGTGCCAGCAGCATAGCGGGAGCGAGGGAGACCCAGTACTTC.

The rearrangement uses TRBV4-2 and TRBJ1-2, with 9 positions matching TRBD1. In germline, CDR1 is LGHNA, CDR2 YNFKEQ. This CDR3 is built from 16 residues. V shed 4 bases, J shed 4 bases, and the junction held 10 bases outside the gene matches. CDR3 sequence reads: CASSPENRGLGYGYTF. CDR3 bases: TGTGCCAGCAGCCCAGAAAACAGGGGGCTGGGCTATGGCTACACCTTC.

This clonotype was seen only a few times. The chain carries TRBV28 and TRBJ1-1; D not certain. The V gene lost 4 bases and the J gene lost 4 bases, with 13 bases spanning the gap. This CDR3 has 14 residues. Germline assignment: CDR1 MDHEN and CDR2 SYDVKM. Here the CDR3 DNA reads TGTGCCAGCAGTTCCACCCCGGGGAGCACTGAAGCTTTCTTT. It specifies CASSSTPGSTEAFF.

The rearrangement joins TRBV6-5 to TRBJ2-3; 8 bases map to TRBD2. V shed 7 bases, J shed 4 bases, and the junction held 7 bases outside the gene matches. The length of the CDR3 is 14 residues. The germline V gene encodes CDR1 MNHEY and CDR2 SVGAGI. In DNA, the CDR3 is TGTGCCAGCAACATAGCGGGGAGGGCAGATACGCAGTATTTT. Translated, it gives CASNIAGRADTQYF.

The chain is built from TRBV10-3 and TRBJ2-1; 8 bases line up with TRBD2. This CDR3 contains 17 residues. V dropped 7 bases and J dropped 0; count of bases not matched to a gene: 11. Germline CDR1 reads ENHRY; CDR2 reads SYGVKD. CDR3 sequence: CAITQRTSGSSYNEQFF. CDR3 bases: TGTGCCATCACCCAGAGAACTAGCGGCAGCTCCTACAATGAGCAGTTCTTC.

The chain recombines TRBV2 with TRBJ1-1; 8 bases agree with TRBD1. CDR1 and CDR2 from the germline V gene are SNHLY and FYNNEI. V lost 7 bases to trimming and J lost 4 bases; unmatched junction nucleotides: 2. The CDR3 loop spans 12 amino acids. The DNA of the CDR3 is TGTGCCAGCAATACAGGGGGCACTGAAGCTTTCTTT. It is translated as CASNTGGTEAFF.

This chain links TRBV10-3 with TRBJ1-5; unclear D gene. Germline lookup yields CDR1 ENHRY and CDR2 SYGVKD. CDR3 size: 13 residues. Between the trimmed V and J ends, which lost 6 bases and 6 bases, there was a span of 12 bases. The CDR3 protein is CAIRALSSQPQHF. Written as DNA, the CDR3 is TGTGCCATCAGAGCTCTGTCTAGTCAGCCCCAGCATTTT.

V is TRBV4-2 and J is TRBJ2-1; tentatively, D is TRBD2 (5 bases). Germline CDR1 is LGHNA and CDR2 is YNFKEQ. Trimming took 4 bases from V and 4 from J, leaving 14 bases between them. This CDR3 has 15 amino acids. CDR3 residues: CASSRGPDPYNEQFF. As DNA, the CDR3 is TGTGCCAGCAGCCGCGGGCCCGACCCTTACAATGAGCAGTTCTTC.

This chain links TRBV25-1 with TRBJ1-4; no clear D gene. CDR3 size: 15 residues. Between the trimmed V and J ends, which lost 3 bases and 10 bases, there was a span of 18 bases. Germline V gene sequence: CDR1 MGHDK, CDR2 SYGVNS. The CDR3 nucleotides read TGTGCCAGCAGTGACACCCTGGATGACTGGGGAAAACTGTTTTTT. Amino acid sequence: CASSDTLDDWGKLFF.

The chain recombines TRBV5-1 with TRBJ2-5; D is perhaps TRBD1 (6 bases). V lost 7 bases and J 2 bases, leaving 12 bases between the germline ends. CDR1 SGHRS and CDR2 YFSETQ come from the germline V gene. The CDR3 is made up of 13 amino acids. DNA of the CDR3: TGCGCCAGCCGCAGACAGGATCAAGAGACCCAGTACTTC. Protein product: CASRRQDQETQYF.

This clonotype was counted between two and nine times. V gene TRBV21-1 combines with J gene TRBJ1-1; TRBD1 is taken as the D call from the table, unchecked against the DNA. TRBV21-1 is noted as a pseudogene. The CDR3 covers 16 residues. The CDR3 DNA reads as TGTGCCAGCAGCAAAGGGAAGCAGGGGGTATACACTGAAGCTTTCTTT. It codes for CASSKGKQGVYTEAFF.